The rows below give T cell receptor beta chains drawn from one sample of a study of cytomegalovirus exposure and HLA in healthy donors. This table comes from immunoSEQ multiplex PCR, and its TCRdb copy is limited to in-frame clones, with some not included. Seen here are about 270,000 clones, under 80% observed once, and the top ten hold around 2%. Sequencing was performed on PBMCs. These receptors were taken from a female donor in good health and CMV-seronegative. Each CDR3 is given with its conserved first and last residue. The D gene is left open where the match is weak. Some rows have no size entry. The others give once, few or many, or a class for an expanded clone.

CASSLGDSRGADTQYF,TGCGCCAGCAGCTTGGGGGACTCCCGGGGGGCAGATACGCAGTATTTT,16,TRBD2,TRBV5-1,TRBJ2-3,NA
CASSVTSVYTGELFF,TGTGCCAGCAGTGTCACTAGCGTGTACACCGGGGAGCTGTTTTTT,15,TRBD2,TRBV28,TRBJ2-2,NA
CASTLSGTTYNEQFF,TGCGCCAGCACGCTTAGCGGGACCACTTACAATGAGCAGTTCTTC,15,TRBD2,TRBV10-2,TRBJ2-1,NA
CASSSGQGDYTF,TGTGCCAGCAGTTCGGGACAGGGTGACTACACCTTC,12,TRBD1,TRBV28,TRBJ1-2,few
CASSPLGQVSYEQYF,TGTGCCAGCAGCCCCCTGGGACAGGTATCCTACGAGCAGTACTTC,15,TRBD1,TRBV4-2,TRBJ2-7,once
CAATYGGGTGANVLTF,TGTGCCGCCACCTATGGGGGAGGTACTGGGGCCAACGTCCTGACTTTC,16,NA,TRBV19,TRBJ2-6,NA
CASSGRTASNQPQHF,TGTGCCAGCAGCGGGAGGACAGCTAGCAATCAGCCCCAGCATTTT,15,NA,TRBV2,TRBJ1-5,NA
CASSLLVNSDTQYF,TGTGCCAGCAGCTTATTGGTTAACTCAGATACGCAGTATTTT,14,NA,TRBV7-3,TRBJ2-3,NA
CASSGGTSRPNEQYF,TGTGCCAGCAGTGGGGGAACTAGCAGGCCAAACGAGCAGTACTTC,15,NA,TRBV2,TRBJ2-7,NA
CASSLGALAGEQYF,TGTGCCAGCAGCTTAGGTGCCCTGGCGGGCGAGCAGTACTTC,14,NA,TRBV7-2,TRBJ2-7,NA
CASTPGQKGQPQHF,TGTGCCAGCACACCGGGACAGAAGGGTCAGCCCCAGCATTTT,14,TRBD1,TRBV2,TRBJ1-5,NA
CAWTGQGNYGYTF,TGTGCCTGGACGGGACAGGGCAACTATGGCTACACCTTC,13,TRBD1,TRBV30,TRBJ1-2,NA
CASSGTGGRTEAFF,TGTGCCAGCAGCGGGACAGGCGGGCGCACTGAAGCTTTCTTT,14,TRBD1,TRBV13,TRBJ1-1,once
CASSLLPTTSLSSYEQYF,TGTGCCAGCAGCTTACTTCCTACGACTTCCCTTAGCTCCTACGAGCAGTACTTC,18,NA,TRBV7-9,TRBJ2-7,few
CASSLVDKNYEQYF,TGTGCCAGCAGCTTAGTGGACAAGAACTACGAGCAGTACTTC,14,NA,TRBV11-2,TRBJ2-7,once
CAISKDRPYPSGANVLTF,TGTGCCATCAGTAAGGACAGGCCCTACCCCTCTGGGGCCAACGTCCTGACTTTC,18,TRBD1,TRBV10-3,TRBJ2-6,NA
CASRTSANTGELFF,TGCGCCAGTAGGACTAGCGCCAACACCGGGGAGCTGTTTTTT,14,TRBD2,TRBV5-1,TRBJ2-2,once
CASSRDRTYEQYF,TGTGCCAGTTCTCGGGACAGGACCTACGAGCAGTACTTC,13,TRBD1,TRBV6-1,TRBJ2-7,NA
CASSWDSNEQFF,TGTGCCAGCAGCTGGGACTCCAATGAGCAGTTCTTC,12,NA,TRBV5-4,TRBJ2-1,NA
CASSIDSGYKNIQYF,TGTGCCAGTAGTATTGATAGCGGATACAAAAACATTCAGTACTTC,15,NA,TRBV19,TRBJ2-4,NA
CAISGDKASSSYEQYF,TGTGCCATCAGTGGAGATAAAGCCTCGAGCTCCTACGAGCAGTACTTC,16,NA,TRBV10-3,TRBJ2-7,NA
CASSFRPREPQHF,TGTGCCAGCAGCTTTAGGCCCAGGGAGCCCCAGCATTTT,13,NA,TRBV7-6,TRBJ1-5,NA
CASSLDSRTDTQYF,TGTGCCAGCAGCTTGGACTCCCGCACAGATACGCAGTATTTT,14,NA,TRBV11-2,TRBJ2-3,NA
CASSLRASGASSTDTQYF,TGTGCCAGCAGCTTAAGGGCTAGCGGGGCATCTAGCACAGATACGCAGTATTTT,18,TRBD2,TRBV7-6,TRBJ2-3,NA
CASSTPGTGIYEQYF,TGTGCCAGCAGCACACCCGGGACAGGGATCTACGAGCAGTACTTC,15,TRBD1,TRBV14,TRBJ2-7,few
CASSRETGGVGGYTF,TGTGCCAGCAGCCGCGAAACAGGGGGCGTTGGGGGCTACACCTTC,15,TRBD1,TRBV7-6,TRBJ1-2,NA
CASSLITGAYYNEQFF,TGTGCCAGCAGCCTAATCACAGGGGCCTACTACAATGAGCAGTTCTTC,16,TRBD1,TRBV7-3,TRBJ2-1,NA
CASSERELNEQFF,TGTGCCAGCAGTGAAAGAGAACTCAATGAGCAGTTCTTC,13,NA,TRBV6-4,TRBJ2-1,NA
CASSFTGSNSPLHF,TGCGCCAGCAGCTTTACAGGGTCTAATTCACCCCTCCACTTT,14,NA,TRBV5-1,TRBJ1-6,NA
CSVEAGVTEAFF,TGCAGCGTTGAAGCAGGGGTGACTGAAGCTTTCTTT,12,NA,TRBV29-1,TRBJ1-1,NA
CASSPRDRIGTEAFF,TGTGCCAGCAGTCCCAGGGACAGGATCGGCACTGAAGCTTTCTTT,15,TRBD1,TRBV25-1,TRBJ1-1,NA
CASSQDWGGQETQYF,TGCGCCAGCAGCCAAGATTGGGGGGGACAAGAGACCCAGTACTTC,15,TRBD2,TRBV4-1,TRBJ2-5,NA
CAISGGQGAPGANVLTF,TGTGCCATCAGTGGGGGACAGGGGGCCCCTGGGGCCAACGTCCTGACTTTC,17,TRBD1,TRBV10-3,TRBJ2-6,few
CAISVGGGTEAFF,TGTGCCATCAGTGTTGGGGGAGGCACTGAAGCTTTCTTT,13,NA,TRBV10-3,TRBJ1-1,once
CASSQDSGLSRDYTF,TGCGCCAGCAGCCAAGATTCCGGACTATCGAGAGACTACACCTTC,15,NA,TRBV4-1,TRBJ1-2,NA
CASSLGQGPGGYTF,TGCGCCAGCAGCTTGGGACAGGGCCCAGGAGGCTACACCTTC,14,TRBD1,TRBV5-1,TRBJ1-2,NA
CSVLLTGREKLFF,TGCAGCGTTCTCCTGACAGGGAGAGAAAAACTGTTTTTT,13,TRBD1,TRBV29-1,TRBJ1-4,NA
CASSPLAGADTQYF,TGCGCCAGCAGCCCACTAGCGGGAGCAGATACGCAGTATTTT,14,TRBD2,TRBV5-1,TRBJ2-3,few
CASSRQETQYF,TGTGCCAGCAGCAGACAAGAGACCCAGTACTTC,11,NA,TRBV6-6,TRBJ2-5,NA
CASSPRAGETQYF,TGTGCCAGCAGCCCTAGGGCGGGAGAGACCCAGTACTTC,13,NA,TRBV11-3,TRBJ2-5,NA
CASSPLSGYEQYF,TGTGCCAGCTCACCCCTCAGCGGCTACGAGCAGTACTTC,13,NA,TRBV18,TRBJ2-7,NA
CASSSRGTGGGPYEQYF,TGTGCCAGCAGCTCCAGGGGGACAGGGGGCGGGCCCTACGAGCAGTACTTC,17,TRBD1,TRBV7-2,TRBJ2-7,NA
CASSKAPGAGYGYTF,TGTGCCAGCAGCAAAGCACCAGGGGCTGGCTATGGCTACACCTTC,15,NA,TRBV21-1,TRBJ1-2,NA
CASSLTSDNEQFF,TGCGCCAGCTCCCTAACTAGCGACAATGAGCAGTTCTTC,13,TRBD2,TRBV10-2,TRBJ2-1,once
CASGGELPNTEAFF,TGTGCCAGCGGGGGGGAGCTACCAAACACTGAAGCTTTCTTT,14,NA,TRBV6-6,TRBJ1-1,NA
CASSLEAGTSGYTF,TGCGCCAGCAGCTTGGAGGCAGGGACTAGTGGCTACACCTTC,14,NA,TRBV5-1,TRBJ1-2,few
CASSPTGGREQYF,TGTGCCAGCAGCCCGACAGGGGGACGCGAGCAGTACTTC,13,TRBD1,TRBV27,TRBJ2-7,NA
CARSLARLAGPENTGELFF,TGTGCCAGAAGCTTGGCCCGACTAGCGGGCCCGGAGAACACCGGGGAGCTGTTTTTT,19,TRBD2,TRBV5-3,TRBJ2-2,few